The present entry profiles one T cell receptor beta chain with its context. The PCR made use of 60 Vbeta and 13 Jbeta primers. Produced via immunoSEQ multiplex PCR; TCRdb's table is partial and in-frame only. The sample contains 100,000 to 150,000 clones, 75% to 85% of which appear only once. The sample is drawn from a study of cytomegalovirus exposure and HLA in healthy donors. CDR3 length equals 15 residues. Germline V gene lookup returns CDR1 GTSNPN and CDR2 SVGIG (reference sequence). Trimming pared 0 bases from V and 6 bases from J, leaving 16 bases between. The V call is TRBV30, the J call TRBJ2-3; possible D gene TRBD1, 5 bases. The TCR was taken from a male donor in good health and CMV-seronegative. Sequenced sample: PBMCs. This CDR3 reads CAWSVVGSSGDTQYF. In DNA, the CDR3 is TGTGCCTGGAGTGTGGTGGGTTCATCAGGGGATACGCAGTATTTT.